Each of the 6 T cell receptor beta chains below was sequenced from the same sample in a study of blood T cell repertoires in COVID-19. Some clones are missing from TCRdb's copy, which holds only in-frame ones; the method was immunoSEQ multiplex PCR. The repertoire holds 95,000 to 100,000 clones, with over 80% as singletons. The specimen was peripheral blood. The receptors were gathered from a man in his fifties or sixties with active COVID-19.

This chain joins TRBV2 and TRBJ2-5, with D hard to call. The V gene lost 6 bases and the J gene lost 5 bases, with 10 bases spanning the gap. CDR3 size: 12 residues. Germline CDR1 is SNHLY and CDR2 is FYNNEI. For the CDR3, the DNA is TGTGCCAGCAGGGCAACATTGGAGACCCAGTACTTC. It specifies CASRATLETQYF.

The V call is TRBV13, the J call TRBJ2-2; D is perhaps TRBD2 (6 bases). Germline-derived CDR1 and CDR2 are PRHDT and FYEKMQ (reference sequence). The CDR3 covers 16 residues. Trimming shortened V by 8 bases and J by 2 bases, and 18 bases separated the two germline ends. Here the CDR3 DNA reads TGTGCCAGCCTCGACCGGACGGACTATAACACCGGGGAGCTGTTTTTT. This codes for CASLDRTDYNTGELFF.

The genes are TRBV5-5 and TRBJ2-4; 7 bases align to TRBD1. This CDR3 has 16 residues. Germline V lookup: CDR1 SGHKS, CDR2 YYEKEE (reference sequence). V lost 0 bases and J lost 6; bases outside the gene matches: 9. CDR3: CASSLAGRGPGNIQYF. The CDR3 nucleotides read TGTGCCAGCAGCTTGGCCGGTAGGGGGCCGGGAAACATTCAGTACTTC. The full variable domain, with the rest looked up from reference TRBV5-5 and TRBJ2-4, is DAGVTQSPTHLIKTRGQQVTLRCSPISGHKSVSWYQQVLGQGPQFIFQYYEKEERGRGNFPDRFSARQFPNYSSELNVNALLLGDSALYLCASSLAGRGPGNIQYFGAGTRLSVL.

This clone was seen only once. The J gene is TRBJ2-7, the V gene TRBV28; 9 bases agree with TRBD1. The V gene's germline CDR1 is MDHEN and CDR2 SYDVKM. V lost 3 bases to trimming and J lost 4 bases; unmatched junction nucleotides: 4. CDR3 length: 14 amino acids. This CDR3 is CASSFRDRAYEQYF. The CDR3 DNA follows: TGTGCCAGCAGTTTCCGGGACAGGGCATACGAGCAGTACTTC.

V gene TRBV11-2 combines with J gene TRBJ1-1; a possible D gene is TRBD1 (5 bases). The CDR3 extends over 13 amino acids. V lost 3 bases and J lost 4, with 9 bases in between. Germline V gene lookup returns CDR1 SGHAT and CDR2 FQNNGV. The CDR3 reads CASSLGGLTEAFF. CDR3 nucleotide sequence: TGTGCCAGCAGCTTGGGGGGTCTCACTGAAGCTTTCTTT. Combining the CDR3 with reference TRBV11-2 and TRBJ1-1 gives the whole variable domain EAGVAQSPRYKIIEKRQSVAFWCNPISGHATLYWYQQILGQGPKLLIQFQNNGVVDDSQLPKDRFSAERLKGVDSTLKIQPAKLEDSAVYLCASSLGGLTEAFFGQGTRLTVV.

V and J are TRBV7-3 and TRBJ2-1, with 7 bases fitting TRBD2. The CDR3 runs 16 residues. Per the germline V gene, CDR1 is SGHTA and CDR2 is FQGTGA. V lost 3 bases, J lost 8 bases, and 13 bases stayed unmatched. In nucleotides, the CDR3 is TGTGCCAGCAGCTTCTCAGCCGGGACTACGGGGCATGAGCAGTTCTTC. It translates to CASSFSAGTTGHEQFF.